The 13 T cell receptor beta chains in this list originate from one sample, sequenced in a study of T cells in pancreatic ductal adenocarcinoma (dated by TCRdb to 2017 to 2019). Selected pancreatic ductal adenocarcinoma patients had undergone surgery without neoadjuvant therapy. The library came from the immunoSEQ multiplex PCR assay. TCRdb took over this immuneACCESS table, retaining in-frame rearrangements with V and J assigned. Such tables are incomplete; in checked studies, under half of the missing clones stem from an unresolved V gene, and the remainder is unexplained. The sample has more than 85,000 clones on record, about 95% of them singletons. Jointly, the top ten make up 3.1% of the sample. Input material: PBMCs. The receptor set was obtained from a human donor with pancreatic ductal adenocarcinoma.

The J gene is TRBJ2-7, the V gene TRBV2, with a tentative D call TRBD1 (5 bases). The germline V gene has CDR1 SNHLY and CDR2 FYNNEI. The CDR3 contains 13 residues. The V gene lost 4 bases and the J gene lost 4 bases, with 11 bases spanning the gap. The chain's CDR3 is CASSGQTIYEQYF. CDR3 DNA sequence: TGTGCCAGCAGTGGACAGACCATTTACGAGCAGTACTTC.

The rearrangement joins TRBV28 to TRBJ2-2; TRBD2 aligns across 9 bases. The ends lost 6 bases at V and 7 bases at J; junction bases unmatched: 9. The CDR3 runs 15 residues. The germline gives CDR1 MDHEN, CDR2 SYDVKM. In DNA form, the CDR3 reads TGTGCCAGCAGGGGCGGGAGGGCCTATGGCGGGGAGCTGTTTTTT. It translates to CASRGGRAYGGELFF.

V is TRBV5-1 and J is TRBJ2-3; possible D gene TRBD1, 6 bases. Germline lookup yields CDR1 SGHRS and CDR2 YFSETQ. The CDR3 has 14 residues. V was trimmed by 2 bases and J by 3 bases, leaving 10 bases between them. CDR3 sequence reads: CASSLFRGTDTQYF. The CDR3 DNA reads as TGCGCCAGCAGCTTATTCAGGGGAACAGATACGCAGTATTTT.

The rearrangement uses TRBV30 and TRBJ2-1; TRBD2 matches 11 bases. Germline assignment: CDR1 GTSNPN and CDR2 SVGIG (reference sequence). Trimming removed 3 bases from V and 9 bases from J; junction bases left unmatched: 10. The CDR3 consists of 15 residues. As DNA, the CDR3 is TGTGCCTGGAGAAACATAGCGGGAGGGCCTGGTGAGCAGTTCTTC. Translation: CAWRNIAGGPGEQFF.

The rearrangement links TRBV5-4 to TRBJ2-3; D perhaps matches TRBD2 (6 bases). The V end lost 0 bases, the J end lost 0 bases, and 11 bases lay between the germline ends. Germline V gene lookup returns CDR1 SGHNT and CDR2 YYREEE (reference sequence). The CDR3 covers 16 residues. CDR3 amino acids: CASSLALARSTDTQYF. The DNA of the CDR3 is TGTGCCAGCAGCTTGGCCCTAGCGAGAAGCACAGATACGCAGTATTTT.

CDR3 DNA sequence: TGTGCCAGCAGTCCCCGGGGGGTCTCCTACGAGCAGTACTTC. Amino acid sequence: CASSPRGVSYEQYF. The chain has TRBV27 and TRBJ2-7; 7 positions agree with TRBD2. The CDR3 spans 14 residues. Losses at the gene ends were 5 bases for V and 0 bases for J; bases not matched to a gene: 4. CDR1 and CDR2 (germline): MNHEY, SMNVEV (reference sequence).

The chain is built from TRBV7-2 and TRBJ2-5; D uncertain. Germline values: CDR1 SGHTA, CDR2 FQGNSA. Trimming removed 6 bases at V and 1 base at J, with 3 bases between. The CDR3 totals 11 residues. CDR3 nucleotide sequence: TGTGCCAGCAGGCGCCAAGAGACCCAGTACTTC. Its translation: CASRRQETQYF.

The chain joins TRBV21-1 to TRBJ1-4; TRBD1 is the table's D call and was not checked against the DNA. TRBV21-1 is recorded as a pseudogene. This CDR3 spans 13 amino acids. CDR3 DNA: TGTGCCAGCCCTCTTAAGGGGGCGCAAAAACTGTTTTTT. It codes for CASPLKGAQKLFF.

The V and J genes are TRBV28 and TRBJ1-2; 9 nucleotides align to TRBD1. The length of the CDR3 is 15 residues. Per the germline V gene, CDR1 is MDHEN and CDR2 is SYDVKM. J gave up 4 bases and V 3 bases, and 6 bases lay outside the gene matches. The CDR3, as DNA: TGTGCCAGCAGTTTGGACAGGGGTTGGGCCTATGGCTACACCTTC. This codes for CASSLDRGWAYGYTF.

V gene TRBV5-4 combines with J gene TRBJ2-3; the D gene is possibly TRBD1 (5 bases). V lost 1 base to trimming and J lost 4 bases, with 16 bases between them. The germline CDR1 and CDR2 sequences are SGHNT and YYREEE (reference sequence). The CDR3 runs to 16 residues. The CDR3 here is CASSLSPPTAPDTQYF. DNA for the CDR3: TGTGCCAGCAGCTTGTCCCCCCCGACAGCTCCAGATACGCAGTATTTT.

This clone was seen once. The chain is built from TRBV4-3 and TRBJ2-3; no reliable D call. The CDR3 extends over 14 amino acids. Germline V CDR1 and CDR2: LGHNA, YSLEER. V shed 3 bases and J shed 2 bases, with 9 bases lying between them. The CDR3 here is CASSQSWATDTQYF. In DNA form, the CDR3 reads TGCGCCAGCAGCCAGTCTTGGGCCACAGATACGCAGTATTTT.

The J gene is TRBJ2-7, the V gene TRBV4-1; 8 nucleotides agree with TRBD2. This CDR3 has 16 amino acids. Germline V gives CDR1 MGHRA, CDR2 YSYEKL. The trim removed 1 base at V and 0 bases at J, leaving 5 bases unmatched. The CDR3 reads CASSQASGGTSYEQYF. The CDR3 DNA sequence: TGCGCCAGCAGCCAAGCCTCGGGAGGGACCTCCTACGAGCAGTACTTC.

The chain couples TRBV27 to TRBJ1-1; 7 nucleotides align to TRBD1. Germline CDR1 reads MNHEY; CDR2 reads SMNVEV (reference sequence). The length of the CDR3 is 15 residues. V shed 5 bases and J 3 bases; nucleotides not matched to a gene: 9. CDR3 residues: CASSKGADYYTEAFF. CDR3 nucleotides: TGTGCCAGCAGTAAGGGGGCCGACTACTACACTGAAGCTTTCTTT.